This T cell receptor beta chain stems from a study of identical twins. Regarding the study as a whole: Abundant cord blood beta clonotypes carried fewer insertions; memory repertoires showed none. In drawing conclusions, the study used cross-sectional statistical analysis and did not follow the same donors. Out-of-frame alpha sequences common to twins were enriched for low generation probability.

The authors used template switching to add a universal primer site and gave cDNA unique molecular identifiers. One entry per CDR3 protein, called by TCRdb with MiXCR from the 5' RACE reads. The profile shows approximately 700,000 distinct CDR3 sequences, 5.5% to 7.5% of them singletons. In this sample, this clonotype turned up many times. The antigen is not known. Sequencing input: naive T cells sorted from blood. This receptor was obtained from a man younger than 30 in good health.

CDR3 sequence reads: CASSQARPGELFF. In nucleotides, the CDR3 is TGTGCCAGCAGCCAAGCGCGTCCCGGGGAGCTGTTTTTT. The chain employs TRBV4-2 and TRBJ2-2, with no clear D. Trimming stripped 1 base from V and 6 bases from J, with 6 bases between. Germline-derived CDR1 and CDR2 are LGHNA and YNFKEQ. There are 13 residues in the CDR3.